The present T cell receptor (beta chain) was sequenced within a study of early T cells in non-severe SARS-CoV-2 infection. Overall study context: From unsorted whole blood, bulk RNA was sequenced, and the chains remained unpaired. Study observations and caveats: VDJdb matching favored anti-spike CD8 responses, missing private and CD4 specificities.

Germline V gene sequence: CDR1 LGHNA, CDR2 YSLEER. The CDR3 loop spans 13 amino acids. The germline V and J ends were trimmed by 0 bases and 3 bases, with 6 bases remaining between them. In the library, individual cDNA molecules carried attached unique molecular identifiers. Using its own MiXCR run on the 5' RACE reads, TCRdb lists one record per CDR3 protein. The table includes 65,000 to 90,000 distinct CDR3 sequences, 9% to 15% detected once. This clonotype has ten or more counts. Its target is unknown. This receptor was obtained from an adult who was a healthcare worker with PCR-confirmed SARS-CoV-2 infection or an uninfected control (not recorded which). The chain couples TRBV4-3 to TRBJ2-7, with a possible D match to TRBD1 (6 bases). Input material: whole blood. CDR3: CASSQEQGYEQYF. CDR3 coding DNA: TGCGCCAGCAGCCAAGAACAGGGCTACGAGCAGTACTTC.